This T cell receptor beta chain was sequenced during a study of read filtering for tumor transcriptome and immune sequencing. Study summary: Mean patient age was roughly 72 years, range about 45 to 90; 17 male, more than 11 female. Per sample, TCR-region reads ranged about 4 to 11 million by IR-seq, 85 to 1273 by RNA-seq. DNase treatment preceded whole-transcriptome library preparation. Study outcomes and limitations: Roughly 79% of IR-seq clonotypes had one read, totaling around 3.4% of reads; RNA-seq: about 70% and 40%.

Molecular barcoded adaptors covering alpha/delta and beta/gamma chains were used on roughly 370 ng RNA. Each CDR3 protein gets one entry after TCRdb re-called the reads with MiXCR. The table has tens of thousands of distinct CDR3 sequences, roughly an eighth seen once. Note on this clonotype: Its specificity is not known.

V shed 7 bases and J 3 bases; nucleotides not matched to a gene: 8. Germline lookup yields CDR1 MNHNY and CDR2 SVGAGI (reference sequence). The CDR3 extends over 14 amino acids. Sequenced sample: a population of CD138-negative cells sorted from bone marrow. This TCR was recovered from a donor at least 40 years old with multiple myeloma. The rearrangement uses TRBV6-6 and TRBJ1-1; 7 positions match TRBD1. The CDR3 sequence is CASIRSGGDTEAFF. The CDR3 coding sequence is TGTGCCAGCATCCGTTCAGGGGGAGACACTGAAGCTTTCTTT.